The 24 T cell receptor beta chains below come from one sample, sequenced in a study of blood T cell repertoires in COVID-19. Libraries were prepared by immunoSEQ multiplex PCR; TCRdb keeps only in-frame clonotypes and omits some of them. The table includes fewer than 350,000 clones, approximately 92% detected once. Sequencing was performed on peripheral blood. These receptor sequences come from a woman aged 30 to 39 with COVID-19, enrolled during active disease.

The V and J genes are TRBV19 and TRBJ1-2, with 7 bases that match TRBD1. The length of the CDR3 is 15 residues. Per germline, CDR1 LNHDA and CDR2 SQIVND (reference sequence). Trimming removed 4 bases from V and 2 bases from J; junction bases left unmatched: 7. The CDR3 here is CASSRATGLNYGYTF. The DNA of the CDR3 is TGTGCCAGTAGTAGAGCGACAGGGTTAAACTATGGCTACACCTTC.

The V call is TRBV28, the J call TRBJ1-3, with 7 bases fitting TRBD1. From germline, CDR1 is MDHEN and CDR2 SYDVKM. With V trimmed by 6 bases and J by 1 base, 6 bases remained unmatched. This CDR3 is 15 amino acids long. The CDR3 loop is CASRTGTVSGNTIYF. CDR3 nucleotides: TGTGCCAGCAGGACCGGGACAGTTTCTGGAAACACCATATATTTT. Combining the CDR3 with reference TRBV28 and TRBJ1-3 gives the whole variable domain DVKVTQSSRYLVKRTGEKVFLECVQDMDHENMFWYRQDPGLGLRLIYFSYDVKMKEKGDIPEGYSVSREKKERFSLILESASTNQTSMYLCASRTGTVSGNTIYFGEGSWLTVV.

The chain uses TRBV2 and TRBJ1-6, with D perhaps matching TRBD1 (5 bases). Looked up from germline, CDR1 is SNHLY and CDR2 is FYNNEI. V shed 7 bases and J shed 0 bases, with 10 bases lying between them. The CDR3 is 15 amino acids. The CDR3 is CASKQGSSYNSPLHF. The CDR3 DNA is TGTGCCAGCAAGCAGGGAAGCTCCTATAATTCACCCCTCCACTTT.

In regard to this clone: At one end, the junction sequence differs from germline, possibly due to a read error. This chain links TRBV6-1 with TRBJ2-7; perhaps TRBD2 as D (6 bases). CDR3 size: 15 residues. Germline CDR1 reads MNHNS; CDR2 reads SASEGT. The CDR3 coding sequence is TGTGCCAGCCGTGACAGCGGGCGATTTCCCTACGAGCAGTACTTC. Its translation is CASRDSGRFPYEQYF.

DNA of the CDR3: TGTGCCAGCAGCTTGGGACTAGCGGGAGGCAATGAGCAGTTCTTC. Its translation is CASSLGLAGGNEQFF. The rearrangement uses TRBV5-6 and TRBJ2-1, with 13 bases identical to TRBD2. The germline V gene encodes CDR1 SGHDT and CDR2 YYEEEE. Trimming took 0 bases from V and 6 from J; bases not matched to a gene: 0. CDR3 length equals 15 residues.

J is TRBJ1-2 and V is TRBV5-4; 7 bases line up with TRBD1. CDR3 length: 13 residues. The junction had 4 bases not matched to a gene; V was cut back by 0 bases and J by 8 bases. From germline, CDR1 is SGHNT and CDR2 YYREEE (reference sequence). CDR3 protein: CASSLGQGPGYTF. For the CDR3, the DNA is TGTGCCAGCAGCTTGGGACAGGGTCCGGGCTACACCTTC.

The chain recombines TRBV5-1 with TRBJ2-1, with TRBD1 matching over 9 bases. This CDR3 region has 15 residues. Looked up from germline, CDR1 is SGHRS and CDR2 is YFSETQ. V trimming: 4 bases; J trimming: 7 bases; junction bases outside the gene matches: 9. CDR3 in amino acids: CASSLGGQGRNEQFF. CDR3 sequence (DNA): TGCGCCAGCAGCCTGGGCGGACAGGGGCGGAATGAGCAGTTCTTC.

Concerning this clone itself: Other DNA sequences within the sample encode an identical CDR3. This chain joins TRBV6-5 and TRBJ1-2, with D perhaps TRBD1 (6 bases). V was cut by 6 bases and J by 4 bases, with 12 bases left in between. The CDR3 extends over 13 amino acids. In germline, CDR1 is MNHEY, CDR2 SVGAGI. CDR3 DNA sequence: TGTGCCAGCAGCCGAACAGGGACCTATGGCTACACCTTC. This encodes CASSRTGTYGYTF.

This sequence joins TRBV28 and TRBJ2-7; D is undetermined. The CDR3 spans 12 residues. Germline V CDR1 and CDR2: MDHEN, SYDVKM. V lost 8 bases, J lost 5 bases, and 13 bases lay in between. The CDR3 reads CASGEAPNEQYF. CDR3 DNA sequence: TGTGCCAGCGGAGAGGCACCCAACGAGCAGTACTTC.

A single count supports this clone. CDR3 residues: CASKRDYGGEQYF. The CDR3 DNA sequence: TGTGCCAGCAAGAGGGACTACGGAGGGGAGCAGTACTTC. The chain employs TRBV12-3 or TRBV12-4 and TRBJ2-7, with TRBD2 matching 7 bases. The junction had 10 bases not matched to a gene; V was cut back by 7 bases and J by 7 bases. This CDR3 is built from 13 residues.

CDR3 DNA: TGTGCCAGCAGCCCAGCTAGCGGGATCCTCACCGGGGAGCTGTTTTTT. Encoded protein: CASSPASGILTGELFF. The V and J genes are TRBV9 and TRBJ2-2; the match to TRBD2 covers 9 bases. V trimming: 4 bases; J trimming: 4 bases; junction bases outside the gene matches: 8. Per the germline V gene, CDR1 is SGDLS and CDR2 is YYNGEE. CDR3 size: 16 residues.

The chain recombines TRBV5-1 with TRBJ1-6; TRBD1 agrees at 9 bases. V lost 3 bases and J lost 10; bases outside the gene matches: 5. Germline V gene sequence: CDR1 SGHRS, CDR2 YFSETQ. The CDR3 runs to 14 residues. CDR3 protein: CASSWGQGESPLHF. CDR3 DNA sequence: TGCGCCAGCAGCTGGGGACAGGGAGAGTCACCCCTCCACTTT. Full variable domain (missing parts from reference TRBV5-1 and TRBJ1-6): KAGVTQTPRYLIKTRGQQVTLSCSPISGHRSVSWYQQTPGQGLQFLFEYFSETQRNKGNFPGRFSGRQFSNSRSEMNVSTLELGDSALYLCASSWGQGESPLHFGNGTRLTVT.

The chain is built from TRBV28 and TRBJ1-4, with D perhaps matching TRBD1 (6 bases). Trimming stripped 5 bases from V and 6 bases from J, with 22 bases between. This CDR3 region has 17 residues. The germline V gene encodes CDR1 MDHEN and CDR2 SYDVKM. The CDR3 sequence is CASSLPGTTTTYEKLFF. CDR3 nucleotide sequence: TGTGCCAGCAGTCTCCCCGGGACAACTACAACCTATGAAAAACTGTTTTTT.

CDR3: CASSGTGNSGNTIYF. The CDR3 bases are TGTGCCAGCAGTGGGACAGGGAACTCTGGAAACACCATATATTTT. The gene calls are TRBV2 and TRBJ1-3; TRBD1 matches 8 bases. V was pared by 4 bases and J by 0 bases, with 2 bases of the junction left unmatched. Germline CDR1 SNHLY, CDR2 FYNNEI. The CDR3 spans 15 residues.

The genes are TRBV13 and TRBJ2-3; TRBD2 agrees at 11 bases. The CDR3 totals 16 residues. Germline trimming cut 5 bases from V and 0 bases from J; bases unmatched to any gene: 4. Germline lookup yields CDR1 PRHDT and CDR2 FYEKMQ (reference sequence). Here the CDR3 reads CASSPGTSGSTDTQYF. Here the CDR3 DNA reads TGTGCCAGCAGCCCCGGGACTAGCGGCAGCACAGATACGCAGTATTTT.

The gene calls are TRBV6-6 and TRBJ2-3; the match to TRBD2 covers 11 bases. From germline, CDR1 is MNHNY and CDR2 SVGAGI (reference sequence). V trimming: 4 bases; J trimming: 5 bases; junction bases outside the gene matches: 8. CDR3 length equals 16 residues. Here the CDR3 DNA reads TGTGCCAGCAGTTCCCCGGGACTAGCGGTCGGAGATACGCAGTATTTT. Amino acids: CASSSPGLAVGDTQYF.

V is TRBV14 and J is TRBJ2-1; TRBD2 matches at 9 bases. V shed 0 bases, J shed 7 bases, and the junction held 4 bases outside the gene matches. The germline V gene has CDR1 SGHDN and CDR2 FVKESK. The CDR3 has 15 residues. In nucleotides, the CDR3 is TGTGCCAGCAGCCAAGATAGCGGGAGAGGAAATGAGCAGTTCTTC. Amino acid sequence: CASSQDSGRGNEQFF.

The gene calls are TRBV2 and TRBJ1-6; TRBD1 matches 7 bases. Trimming removed 11 bases from V and 7 bases from J; junction bases left unmatched: 11. CDR1 and CDR2 (germline): SNHLY, FYNNEI. The CDR3 consists of 14 residues. CDR3 bases: TGTGCCCACAGTCCGACAGGGATGAATTCACCCCTCCACTTT. Its protein product is CAHSPTGMNSPLHF.

The chain combines TRBV7-2 with TRBJ2-7; 9 bases fit TRBD2. V dropped 1 base and J dropped 3; count of bases not matched to a gene: 10. In germline, CDR1 is SGHTA, CDR2 FQGNSA. The CDR3 has 17 residues. The CDR3 is CASSLGLAETSGYEQYF. The CDR3 DNA follows: TGTGCCAGCAGCTTAGGACTAGCGGAGACCTCAGGCTACGAGCAGTACTTC.

The J gene is TRBJ1-5, the V gene TRBV2; unclear D gene. Germline lookup yields CDR1 SNHLY and CDR2 FYNNEI. The CDR3 sequence is 13 residues long. Deletions cut 8 bases from V and 0 bases from J, with 8 bases between. This CDR3 reads CASVGYSNQPQHF. The CDR3 DNA reads as TGTGCCAGCGTGGGCTATAGCAATCAGCCCCAGCATTTT.

The chain links TRBV6-1 to TRBJ2-7; unclear D gene. Between the trimmed V and J ends, which lost 7 bases and 4 bases, there was a span of 14 bases. CDR1 and CDR2 (germline): MNHNS, SASEGT. This CDR3 contains 13 residues. The CDR3 region is CASTRDRGYEQYF. CDR3 nucleotides: TGTGCCAGCACCCGCGATCGAGGATACGAGCAGTACTTC.

The rearrangement joins TRBV4-1 to TRBJ2-5; 10 nucleotides match TRBD1. CDR3 size: 15 residues. J lost 1 base, V lost 5 bases, and 4 bases had no gene match. Looked up from germline, CDR1 is MGHRA and CDR2 is YSYEKL. CDR3 residues: CASSLGQGSQETQYF. The CDR3, as DNA: TGCGCCAGCAGCTTGGGACAGGGGTCCCAAGAGACCCAGTACTTC.

V and J are TRBV5-1 and TRBJ2-3; 7 bases line up with TRBD1. Germline trimming cut 4 bases from V and 1 base from J; bases unmatched to any gene: 6. Germline CDR1 reads SGHRS; CDR2 reads YFSETQ. The CDR3 contains 15 residues. This CDR3 reads CASSQGDQGTDTQYF. CDR3 nucleotide sequence: TGCGCCAGCAGCCAGGGGGACCAGGGCACAGATACGCAGTATTTT.

The rearrangement joins TRBV5-1 to TRBJ1-2; the D gene is possibly TRBD1 (5 bases). Germline V gene lookup returns CDR1 SGHRS and CDR2 YFSETQ. The V gene lost 0 bases and the J gene lost 6 bases, with 9 bases spanning the gap. The CDR3 runs 13 residues. Here the CDR3 DNA reads TGCGCCAGCAGCTTGGAGACAGCCCATGGCTACACCTTC. Translation gives CASSLETAHGYTF.